The rows below give T cell receptor beta chains drawn from one sample of a study of blood T cell repertoires in COVID-19. Here immunoSEQ multiplex PCR was the method, and the copy in TCRdb shows in-frame clones only, minus some. The sample records approximately 400,000 clones, about 91% being singletons. The sample consisted of peripheral blood. These TCRs come from a woman aged 50 to 60 with COVID-19, enrolled during active disease. The CDR3 runs from the conserved cysteine through the conserved F or W. Fields, in order: V gene, J gene, CDR3 length, CDR3 protein.

V: TRBV7-9
J: TRBJ1-4
length: 11
CDR3: CASSFEGAPFF

V: TRBV2
J: TRBJ2-7
length: 13
CDR3: CASSGGGGGEQYF

V: TRBV5-6
J: TRBJ1-5
length: 15
CDR3: CASSFRTTVGQPQHF

V: TRBV5-5
J: TRBJ1-2
length: 16
CDR3: CASSLAPDRGVYGYTF

V: TRBV6-5
J: TRBJ1-4
length: 15
CDR3: CASSYGTGGNEKLFF

V: TRBV6-1
J: TRBJ2-3
length: 17
CDR3: CASSEGASGGRTDTQYF

V: TRBV5-4
J: TRBJ2-5
length: 16
CDR3: CASSSTLGQGTETQYF

V: TRBV5-6
J: TRBJ1-6
length: 17
CDR3: CASSLATGTGNNSPLHF

V: TRBV19
J: TRBJ1-1
length: 17
CDR3: CASTADRGPGRHTEAFF

V: TRBV30
J: TRBJ2-7
length: 13
CDR3: CAWSAWTAYEQYF